This TCR beta chain was obtained from a study of blood T cell repertoires in COVID-19. Recruitment covered under 25 US areas and drew participants whose ages spanned roughly 18 to 90 years. The germline V gene has CDR1 MGHDK and CDR2 SYGVNS. The CDR3 runs 14 residues. The J segment lost 7 bases and the V segment lost 8 bases, leaving 11 bases of the junction unmatched. Using immunoSEQ multiplex PCR, the repertoire was profiled, and TCRdb retains in-frame clones only, with some absent. The data hold about 200,000 clones, with around 90% observed a single time. The chain employs TRBV25-1 and TRBJ2-7; 10 positions match TRBD2. The source is a woman in her late teens or twenties who had recovered from COVID-19. The specimen sequenced was PBMCs or T cells enriched from blood (not recorded which). The CDR3 here is CASAGGLAQKEQYF. In DNA form, the CDR3 reads TGTGCCAGCGCCGGGGGACTAGCGCAGAAAGAGCAGTACTTC.